Here is one T cell receptor beta chain with its context. Both iRepertoire HTBI primers and Arm-PCR of CDR3 regions were used to build the TCR beta libraries. TCRdb called the multiplex PCR reads again in MiXCR, with one record for every CDR3 protein. The sample includes roughly 420,000 distinct CDR3 sequences, roughly 17% of them seen just once. The CDR3 covers 13 residues. V dropped 2 bases and J dropped 3 bases, with 2 bases sitting between them. Germline V gene sequence: CDR1 MNHEY, CDR2 SVGAGI. Time point defined: newly diagnosed GD, antithyroid drugs for less than 3 months. PBMC-extracted RNA yielded the TCR library. This entry comes from a study of regulatory T cells in long-lasting Graves disease. The sample also formed part of further work on T cells in Graves' hyperthyroidism and ophthalmopathy.

Sequencing was performed on peripheral blood mononuclear cells (PBMCs), taken at new diagnosis, from a patient treated with antithyroid drugs. The chain carries TRBV6-5 and TRBJ1-6; D remains ambiguous. This receptor was identified in a woman younger than 30 with Graves disease. CDR3 bases: TGTGCCAGCAGTTACGGCTATAATTCACCCCTCCACTTT. Translated, it gives CASSYGYNSPLHF.